The 18 T cell receptor beta chains presented below share a single source sample, sequenced in a study of blood T cells in healthy people across ages. Primers used in a second PCR of about 6 to 11 cycles were a sample-barcoded 5' primer and a J-beta primer mix. TCRdb analysed the 5' RACE reads with MiXCR anew, one entry per CDR3 protein. This sample yields 1,800,000 or so distinct CDR3 sequences, of which about two fifths are seen a single time; roughly 23% belongs to the top ten. The sequencing sample was made of blood. Receptor source: a human donor in good health.

The DNA of the CDR3 is TGTGCCAGCAGCGTAGGGGCTAGCGGGGGGGCCCCCTTTGGGCAGTTCTTC. The encoded protein is CASSVGASGGAPFGQFF. The chain is built from TRBV9 and TRBJ2-1, with 12 bases fitting TRBD2. From germline, CDR1 is SGDLS and CDR2 YYNGEE. The CDR3 covers 17 residues. V gave up 0 bases and J gave up 12 bases; unmatched junction bases: 13.

This clonotype was found a few times. The V and J genes are TRBV7-2 and TRBJ2-5, with 8 bases matching TRBD2. The CDR3 runs to 16 residues. Germline V gene lookup returns CDR1 SGHTA and CDR2 FQGNSA. The V and J ends lost 5 bases and 5 bases, in that order; junction bases with no gene match: 13. The CDR3 protein is CASSANGGAIQETQYF. The DNA for the CDR3 is TGTGCCAGCAGCGCTAACGGGGGGGCCATTCAGGAGACCCAGTACTTC.

The chain uses TRBV7-9 and TRBJ1-1, with a tentative D call TRBD1 (6 bases). The V and J ends lost 2 bases and 1 base respectively, with 14 bases between them. The CDR3 length is 16 residues. CDR1 is SEHNR and CDR2 is FQNEAQ in the germline V gene (reference sequence). The CDR3 region is CASSLLGGVGNTEAFF. As DNA, the CDR3 is TGTGCCAGCAGCTTACTCGGGGGCGTAGGGAACACTGAAGCTTTCTTT.

The chain links TRBV6-5 to TRBJ1-1, with a tentative D call TRBD1 (6 bases). Germline assignment: CDR1 MNHEY and CDR2 SVGAGI. The CDR3 extends over 15 amino acids. V was pared by 2 bases and J by 6 bases, with 16 bases between. The CDR3 loop reads CASSYLGGATAEAFF. DNA of the CDR3: TGTGCCAGCAGTTACCTCGGGGGGGCGACGGCTGAAGCTTTCTTT.

The chain employs TRBV4-3 and TRBJ1-1; D uncertain. The germline V gene encodes CDR1 LGHNA and CDR2 YSLEER. The CDR3 extends over 17 amino acids. Trimming pared 2 bases from V and 2 bases from J, leaving 18 bases between. DNA for the CDR3: TGCGCCAGCAGCCAATTTAATACCGGGAGTGACAACACTGAAGCTTTCTTT. Amino acid sequence: CASSQFNTGSDNTEAFF.

This clonotype was counted only a few times. This chain joins TRBV4-2 and TRBJ2-5, with 11 bases matching TRBD2. The CDR3 extends over 15 amino acids. Per germline, CDR1 LGHNA and CDR2 YNFKEQ. V lost 0 bases to trimming and J lost 4 bases; unmatched junction nucleotides: 1. CDR3 in DNA: TGTGCCAGCAGCCAAGAGGGGACTAGCGGAGAGACCCAGTACTTC. This codes for CASSQEGTSGETQYF.

This clonotype was observed at least ten times. The genes are TRBV27 and TRBJ2-1; D may be TRBD1 (5 bases). The CDR3 is made up of 12 amino acids. Germline V gene lookup returns CDR1 MNHEY and CDR2 SMNVEV (reference sequence). V dropped 6 bases and J dropped 3 bases, with 6 bases sitting between them. CDR3 bases: TGTGCCAGCAGAGGGGACTACAATGAGCAGTTCTTC. Translating it yields CASRGDYNEQFF.

V gene TRBV5-1 combines with J gene TRBJ2-5; D perhaps matches TRBD1 (5 bases). The CDR3 covers 14 residues. Per the germline V gene, CDR1 is SGHRS and CDR2 is YFSETQ. Trimming took 4 bases from V and 3 from J, leaving 13 bases between them. The CDR3 protein is CASSDQGREETQYF. Here the CDR3 DNA reads TGCGCCAGCAGCGATCAGGGTAGGGAAGAGACCCAGTACTTC. The full variable domain, rest sourced from reference TRBV5-1 and TRBJ2-5, is KAGVTQTPRYLIKTRGQQVTLSCSPISGHRSVSWYQQTPGQGLQFLFEYFSETQRNKGNFPGRFSGRQFSNSRSEMNVSTLELGDSALYLCASSDQGREETQYFGPGTRLLVL.

This clonotype appeared a few times. The chain links TRBV3-1 to TRBJ2-5; 11 bases are shared with TRBD2. With 4 bases clipped from V and 1 base from J, the junction kept 5 bases outside the gene matches. Germline V gene sequence: CDR1 LGHDT, CDR2 YNNKEL (reference sequence). The CDR3 runs to 16 residues. The DNA of the CDR3 is TGTGCCAGCAGCCGGCGACTAGCGGGGACCCAAGAGACCCAGTACTTC. This gives the protein CASSRRLAGTQETQYF.

The CDR3 nucleotides are TGTGCCAGTAGTATCGAGGGAGTCACCTACAATGAGCAGTTCTTC. Translation gives CASSIEGVTYNEQFF. This chain connects TRBV19 to TRBJ2-1, with TRBD2 as a possible D gene (5 bases). The CDR3 is made up of 15 amino acids. Trimming cost V 3 bases and J 2 bases, with 11 bases left between them. Germline lookup yields CDR1 LNHDA and CDR2 SQIVND (reference sequence). Full variable domain (remainder filled in from reference TRBV19 and TRBJ2-1): DGGITQSPKYLFRKEGQNVTLSCEQNLNHDAMYWYRQDPGQGLRLIYYSQIVNDFQKGDIAEGYSVSREKKESFPLTVTSAQKNPTAFYLCASSIEGVTYNEQFFGPGTRLTVL.

This clonotype was detected a few times. J is TRBJ1-5 and V is TRBV20-1; 12 bases align to TRBD1. The germline V gene has CDR1 DFQATT and CDR2 SNEGSKA (reference sequence). With V trimmed by 6 bases and J by 1 base, 7 bases remained unmatched. CDR3 length: 16 residues. CDR3: CSAGDRGRGSNQPQHF. The CDR3 coding sequence is TGCAGTGCCGGGGACAGGGGGCGAGGAAGCAATCAGCCCCAGCATTTT.

This clonotype was detected a few times. J is TRBJ2-7 and V is TRBV12-3 or TRBV12-4; perhaps D is TRBD1 or TRBD2 (5 bases each). Trimming left V 7 bases short and J 2 bases short, with 15 bases between. The CDR3 is made up of 14 amino acids. CDR3 bases: TGTGCCAGCAAGTTTAGGGGAGATACCTACGAGCAGTACTTC. This encodes CASKFRGDTYEQYF.

This sequence joins TRBV5-6 and TRBJ2-5; possibly TRBD1 for D (6 bases). CDR1 is SGHDT, CDR2 YYEEEE, per germline. The germline V and J ends were trimmed by 0 bases and 0 bases, with 12 bases remaining between them. CDR3 length: 16 amino acids. CDR3 in DNA: TGTGCCAGCAGCTTGGTGGACAGCTCGTACCAAGAGACCCAGTACTTC. Its translation is CASSLVDSSYQETQYF.

This chain joins TRBV27 and TRBJ1-2; D not certain. Trimming took off 11 bases at V and 2 bases at J, with 12 bases between the two ends. Germline V gives CDR1 MNHEY, CDR2 SMNVEV (reference sequence). This CDR3 contains 12 residues. The CDR3 region has the DNA TGTGCCCCCGAAAGGCGGAACTATGGCTACACCTTC. Protein product: CAPERRNYGYTF.

This clonotype turned up a few times. This sequence joins TRBV7-9 and TRBJ2-7; 12 positions match TRBD2. The CDR3 has 13 residues. Germline V gives CDR1 SEHNR, CDR2 FQNEAQ (reference sequence). J was trimmed by 5 bases and V by 10 bases; bases with no gene match: 6. CDR3 amino acids: CATLAGGYNEQYF. CDR3 sequence (DNA): TGTGCCACCCTAGCGGGGGGGTATAACGAGCAGTACTTC.

V and J are TRBV7-2 and TRBJ2-7; 7 nucleotides agree with TRBD2. V lost 0 bases, J lost 4 bases, and 6 bases stayed unmatched. The CDR3 loop spans 15 amino acids. In germline, CDR1 is SGHTA, CDR2 FQGNSA. CDR3 sequence: CASSLAPLRGYEQYF. DNA of the CDR3: TGTGCCAGCAGCTTAGCGCCATTGCGGGGGTACGAGCAGTACTTC.

This clonotype was seen only a few times. The chain employs TRBV6-2 or TRBV6-3 and TRBJ2-5, with D hard to call. Germline V gene lookup returns CDR1 MNHEY and CDR2 SVGEGT. This CDR3 is built from 16 residues. V shed 3 bases and J shed 0 bases, with 14 bases lying between them. The CDR3 sequence is CASSYRATRDQETQYF. The DNA of the CDR3 is TGTGCCAGCAGTTATCGGGCCACCCGGGACCAAGAGACCCAGTACTTC.

This chain links TRBV2 with TRBJ2-7; 7 bases agree with TRBD1. The CDR3 extends over 15 amino acids. The germline CDR1 and CDR2 sequences are SNHLY and FYNNEI. V shed 5 bases, J shed 1 base, and the junction held 8 bases outside the gene matches. The CDR3: CASSPTTGISYEQYF. The CDR3 DNA sequence: TGTGCCAGCAGTCCTACGACAGGGATTTCCTACGAGCAGTACTTC.